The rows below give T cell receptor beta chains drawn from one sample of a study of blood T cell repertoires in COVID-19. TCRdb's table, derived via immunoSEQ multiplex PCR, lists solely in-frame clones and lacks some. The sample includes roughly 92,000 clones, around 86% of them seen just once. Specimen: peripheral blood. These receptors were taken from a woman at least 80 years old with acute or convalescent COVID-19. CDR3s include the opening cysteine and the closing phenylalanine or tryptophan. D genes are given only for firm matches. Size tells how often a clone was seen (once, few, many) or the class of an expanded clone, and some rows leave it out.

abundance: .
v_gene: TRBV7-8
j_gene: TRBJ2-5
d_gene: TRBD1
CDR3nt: TGTGCCAGCAGCTTAGTAGCAGGGGGCGAGACCCAGTACTTC
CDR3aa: CASSLVAGGETQYF

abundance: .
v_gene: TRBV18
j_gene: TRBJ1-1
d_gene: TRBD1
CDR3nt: TGTGCCAGCTCACCCGGGACAGGGGACACTGAAGCTTTCTTT
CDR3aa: CASSPGTGDTEAFF

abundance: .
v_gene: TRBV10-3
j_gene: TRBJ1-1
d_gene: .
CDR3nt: TGTGCCATCAGTGGGCATACTGAAGCTTTCTTT
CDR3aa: CAISGHTEAFF

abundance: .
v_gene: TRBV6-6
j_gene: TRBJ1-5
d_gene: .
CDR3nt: TGTGCCTCCTCGGACAGCCTCAATCAGCCCCAGCATTTT
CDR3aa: CASSDSLNQPQHF

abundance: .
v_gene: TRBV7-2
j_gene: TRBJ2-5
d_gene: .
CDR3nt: TGTGCCAGCAGCTTAACGTCAGGGACCCAGTACTTC
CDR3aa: CASSLTSGTQYF

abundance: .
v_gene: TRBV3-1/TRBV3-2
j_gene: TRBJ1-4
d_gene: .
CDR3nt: TGTGCCAGCGGCAGGGGCGGTAATGAAAAACTGTTTTTT
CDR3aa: CASGRGGNEKLFF

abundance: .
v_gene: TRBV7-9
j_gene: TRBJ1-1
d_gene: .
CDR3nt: TGTGCCAGCACTCCTGCGGCGGTTGGCACTGAAGCTTTCTTT
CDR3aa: CASTPAAVGTEAFF

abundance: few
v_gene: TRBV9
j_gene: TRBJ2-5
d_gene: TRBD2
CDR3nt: TGTGCCAGCAGCGTAGATAGCGGGAGTGGAGAGACCCAGTACTTC
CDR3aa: CASSVDSGSGETQYF

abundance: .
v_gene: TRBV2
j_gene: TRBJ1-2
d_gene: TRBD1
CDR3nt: TGTGCCAGCCGGGACAGAGCGAACTATGGCTACACCTTC
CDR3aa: CASRDRANYGYTF

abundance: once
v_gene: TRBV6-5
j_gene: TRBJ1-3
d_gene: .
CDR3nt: TGTGCCAGCAGCTTGACAGCTGGAAACACCATATATTTT
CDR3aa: CASSLTAGNTIYF

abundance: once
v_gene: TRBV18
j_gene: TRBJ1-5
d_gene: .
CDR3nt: TGTGCCAGCTCATTGGACAGTAATCAGCCCCAGCATTTT
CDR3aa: CASSLDSNQPQHF

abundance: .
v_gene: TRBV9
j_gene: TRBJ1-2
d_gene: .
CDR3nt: TGTGCCAGCAGCGTCGGGGATGGCTACACCTTC
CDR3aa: CASSVGDGYTF

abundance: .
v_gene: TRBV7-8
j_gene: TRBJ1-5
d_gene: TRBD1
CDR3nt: TGTGCCAGCAGCCGCCATCAGGGGGGTTCGAATCAGCCCCAGCATTTT
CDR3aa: CASSRHQGGSNQPQHF

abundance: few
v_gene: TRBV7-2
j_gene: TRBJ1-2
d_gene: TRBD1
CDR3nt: TGTGCCAGCAGCTTAGATGACAGGGGGGACTATGGCTACACCTTC
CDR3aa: CASSLDDRGDYGYTF

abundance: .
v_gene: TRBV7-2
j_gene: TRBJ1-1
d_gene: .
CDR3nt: TGTGCCAGCAGCTCCTACCCGAACACTGAAGCTTTCTTT
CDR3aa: CASSSYPNTEAFF

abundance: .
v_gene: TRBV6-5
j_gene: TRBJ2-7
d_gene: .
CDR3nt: TGTGCCAGCAGTCACAACAGGGCCGAGCAGTACTTC
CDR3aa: CASSHNRAEQYF

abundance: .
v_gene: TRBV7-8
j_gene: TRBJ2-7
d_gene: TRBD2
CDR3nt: TGTGCCAGCAGCAAAGCGGGAGTGCGCTTCGACGAGCAGTACTTC
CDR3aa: CASSKAGVRFDEQYF

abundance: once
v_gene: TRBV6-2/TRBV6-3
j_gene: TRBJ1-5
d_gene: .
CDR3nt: TGTGCCAGCAGTTCTATTGACAATAGCAATCAGCCCCAGCATTTT
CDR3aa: CASSSIDNSNQPQHF

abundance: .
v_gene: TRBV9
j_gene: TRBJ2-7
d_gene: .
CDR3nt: TGTGCCAGCAGCCCCCGACAGGAGAACTACGAGCAGTACTTC
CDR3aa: CASSPRQENYEQYF

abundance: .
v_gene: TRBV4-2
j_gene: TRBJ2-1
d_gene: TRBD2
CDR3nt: TGTGCCAGCAGCCCAGCGCTAGCGGGAGGCACCAATGAGCAGTTCTTC
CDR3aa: CASSPALAGGTNEQFF

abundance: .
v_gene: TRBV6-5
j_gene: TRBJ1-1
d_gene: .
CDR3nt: TGTGCCAGCGGAAATGGGCAGCAGAACACTGAAGCTTTCTTT
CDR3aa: CASGNGQQNTEAFF

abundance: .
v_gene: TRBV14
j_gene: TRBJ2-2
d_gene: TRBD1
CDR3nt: TGTGCCAGCAGCAAATGGACAGGGGGTTGGGCCGGGGAGCTGTTTTTT
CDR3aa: CASSKWTGGWAGELFF

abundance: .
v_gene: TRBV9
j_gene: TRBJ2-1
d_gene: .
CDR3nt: TGTGCCAGCAGCGAGGCCGGGTGGGACGGGAGCGACCAGTTCTTC
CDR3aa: CASSEAGWDGSDQFF

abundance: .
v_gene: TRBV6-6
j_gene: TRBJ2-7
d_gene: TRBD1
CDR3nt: TGTGCCAGCAGTTACCAACAGGGGGCTCGAGAGCAGTACTTC
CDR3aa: CASSYQQGAREQYF

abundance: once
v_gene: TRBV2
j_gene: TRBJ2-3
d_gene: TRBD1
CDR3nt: TGTGCCAGCAGTGAAAGTCAGGGGGCGAGCACAGATACGCAGTATTTT
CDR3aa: CASSESQGASTDTQYF

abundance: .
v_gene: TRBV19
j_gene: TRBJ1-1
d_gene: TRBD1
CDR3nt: TGTGCCAGTAGTATCTGGACAGGGAGGTTAGCTTTCTTT
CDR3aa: CASSIWTGRLAFF

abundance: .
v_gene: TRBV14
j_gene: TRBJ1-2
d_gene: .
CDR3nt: TGTGCCAGCAGCCAAGTAAATTATGGCTACACCTTC
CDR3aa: CASSQVNYGYTF

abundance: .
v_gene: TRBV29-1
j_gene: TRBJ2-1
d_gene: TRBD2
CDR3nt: TGCAGCGGGGGTGCTAGCGGGAGAGAACAGTTCTTC
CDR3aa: CSGGASGREQFF

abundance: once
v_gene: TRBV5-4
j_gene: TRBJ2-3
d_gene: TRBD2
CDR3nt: TGTGCCAGCAGCCCGGTAGCGGGCGGAGTAGCAGATACGCAGTATTTT
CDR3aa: CASSPVAGGVADTQYF

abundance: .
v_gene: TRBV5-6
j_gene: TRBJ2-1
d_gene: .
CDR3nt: TGTGCCAGCAGCTGGGGGGTTCGGTCCTACAATGAGCAGTTCTTC
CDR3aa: CASSWGVRSYNEQFF

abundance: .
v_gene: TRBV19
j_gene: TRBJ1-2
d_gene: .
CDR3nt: TGTGCCAGTAGAATCGCGACCAGGGCAGGATCTGCTAACTATGGCTACACCTTC
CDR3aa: CASRIATRAGSANYGYTF

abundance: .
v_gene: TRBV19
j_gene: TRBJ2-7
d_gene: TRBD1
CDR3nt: TGTGCCAGTAGTCGAGCGAATAGGGACAGCCCTTCCTACGAGCAGTACTTC
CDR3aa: CASSRANRDSPSYEQYF

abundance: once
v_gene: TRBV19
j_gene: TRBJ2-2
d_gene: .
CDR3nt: TGTGCCAGTAGTGCTACGAGGGGGGGGACCGGGGAGCTGTTTTTT
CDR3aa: CASSATRGGTGELFF

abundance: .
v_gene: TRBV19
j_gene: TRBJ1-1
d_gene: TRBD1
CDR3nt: TGTGCCAGTAGTCTGGGACAGGGTAGGACTTTCTTT
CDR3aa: CASSLGQGRTFF

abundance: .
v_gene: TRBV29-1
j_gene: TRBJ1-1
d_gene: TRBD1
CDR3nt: TGCAGCGTTGGGGGTAGGACAGGGTCATATGAAGCTTTCTTT
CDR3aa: CSVGGRTGSYEAFF

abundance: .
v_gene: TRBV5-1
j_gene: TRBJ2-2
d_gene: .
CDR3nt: TGCGCCAGCAGCTCCAGGGGGGCGAACACCGGGGAGCTGTTTTTT
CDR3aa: CASSSRGANTGELFF

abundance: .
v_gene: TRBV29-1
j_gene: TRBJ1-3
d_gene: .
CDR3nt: TGCAGCGTTGAAACAGGATTAGGTGGAAACACCATATATTTT
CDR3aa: CSVETGLGGNTIYF

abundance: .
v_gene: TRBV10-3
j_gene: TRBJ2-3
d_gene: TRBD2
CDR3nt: TGTGCCATCAGTGGGGCTAGCGGGAGGGTCACAGATACGCAGTATTTT
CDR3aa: CAISGASGRVTDTQYF